This T cell receptor beta chain was observed in a study of CD8 T cells in Susac syndrome. For the study at large: When blood was collected, patients with Susac syndrome were therapy-naive, were taking corticosteroids, or were receiving intravenous immunoglobulin alone. Study outcomes and limitations: TCR sequencing and HLA analysis covered a relatively small number of individuals.

A quantity of roughly 0.5 to 1 ug RNA underwent reverse transcription using random hexamers. It was immunoSEQ multiplex PCR that amplified TCR beta CDR3 across 54 Vbeta and 13 Jbeta. TCRdb used MiXCR to reprocess the immunoSEQ multiplex PCR reads, holding one entry per CDR3 protein. The repertoire holds about 180,000 distinct CDR3 sequences, with approximately 94% as singletons. CDR1 is LNHNV and CDR2 is YYDKDF in the germline V gene (reference sequence). CDR3 length: 15 amino acids. The V and J ends lost 2 bases and 1 base, in that order; junction bases with no gene match: 3. TEMRA cells were FACS-enriched, while CD8+ and CD4+ T cells were negatively isolated. On this clonotype: Its matching antigen is unknown.

This clonotype was obtained from a human donor with Susac syndrome. Sequenced material: CD4+ T cells from PBMCs. The chain links TRBV15 to TRBJ2-3; 7 bases fit TRBD2. The CDR3 is CATSRSSGGTDTQYF. In DNA, the CDR3 is TGTGCCACCAGCAGATCCAGCGGGGGCACAGATACGCAGTATTTT.